The T cell receptor beta chain under discussion was sequenced for a study of beta chain features in type 1 diabetes. Study background: The study found patients and healthy donors alike in age, gender and cell yields. The samples had about 110,000,000 sorted cells examined in all.

Sorting based on CD45RO/CCR7/CD25/CD127/CD95/CD27 separated CD4+ naive, central memory, regulatory and stem cell-like memory cells. The sequenced template was cDNA made from the entire isolated RNA. Assay: immunoSEQ multiplex PCR; the TCRdb copy retains only in-frame clones and omits some. The sample yields 350,000 or so clones, about 19% seen once. The source material was naive CD4+ T cells from blood. This sequence was found in a woman aged 18-29 years in good health.

CDR3 nucleotide sequence: TGTGCCAGCAGTGAGACAGTAAGAGGCGATGGCTACACCTTC. It translates to CASSETVRGDGYTF. This chain uses TRBV6-1 with TRBJ1-2; weak D call: TRBD1 (5 bases). The CDR3 totals 14 residues. Per the germline V gene, CDR1 is MNHNS and CDR2 is SASEGT. V lost 3 bases and J lost 6, with 14 bases in between.